This T cell receptor (beta chain) was identified during a study of PD-1 blockade in classical Hodgkin lymphoma. About the research overall: Intravenous infusions of nivolumab 3 mg/kg reached patients every 2 weeks.

About this clone: Its specificity is unknown.

The data were produced by immunoSEQ multiplex PCR, yet TCRdb's version contains in-frame clones alone and is incomplete. The sample has about 11,000 clones; roughly 80% are singletons. Overall study results and limits: The drivers behind the repertoire differences, possibly disease activity or prior therapy, remain undefined. Compared with baseline, CD4+ but not CD8+ TCR diversity had risen significantly by C4D1.

Germline CDR1 reads GTSNPN; CDR2 reads SVGIG (reference sequence). This CDR3 is 14 amino acids long. V trimming: 0 bases; J trimming: 3 bases; junction bases outside the gene matches: 3. There was relapse after autologous stem cell transplantation in every patient, and there was variation in brentuximab vedotin exposure. Patients reached a best response of complete response, partial response or progressive disease. The clonotype was recovered from a human donor with classical Hodgkin lymphoma. Specimen: peripheral blood mononuclear cells (PBMCs), collected at baseline. The V call is TRBV30, the J call TRBJ2-7, with 9 bases that match TRBD2. CDR3 loop: CAWSVSGGNYEQYF. The CDR3 nucleotides read TGTGCCTGGAGTGTCAGCGGGGGGAACTACGAGCAGTACTTC.